The 17 T cell receptor beta chains listed next were all sequenced from one sample in a study of blood T cell repertoires in COVID-19. Sequencing was performed with immunoSEQ multiplex PCR; in TCRdb, only in-frame clones are kept and a portion is missing. The sample carries 65,000 to 85,000 clones, about 91% recorded once. What was sequenced was peripheral blood. The origin of the receptors is a man aged 45-65 years with active COVID-19.

The CDR3 nucleotides are TGTGCCAGCAGCTTGCGGGCCGGGAACACCGGGGAGCTGTTTTTT. It specifies CASSLRAGNTGELFF. The V gene is TRBV7-3, the J gene TRBJ2-2, with D possibly being TRBD2 (5 bases). The CDR3 has 15 residues. V was pared by 3 bases and J by 1 base, with 9 bases between. Germline V lookup: CDR1 SGHTA, CDR2 FQGTGA.

This chain links TRBV6-1 with TRBJ1-2, with D uncertain. V was pared by 2 bases and J by 6 bases, with 10 bases between. The CDR3 sequence is 13 residues long. Germline-derived CDR1 and CDR2 are MNHNS and SASEGT. The CDR3 region has the DNA TGTGCCAGCAGTGAATCGGGTTGGGATGGCTACACCTTC. Amino acids: CASSESGWDGYTF.

The chain carries TRBV2 and TRBJ2-1, with 7 bases that match TRBD1. The CDR3 has 14 residues. CDR1 is SNHLY and CDR2 is FYNNEI in the germline V gene. V lost 7 bases, J lost 3 bases, and 6 bases stayed unmatched. CDR3 in DNA: TGTGCCAGCAATCCGGGACAGAGCTACAATGAGCAGTTCTTC. Protein sequence: CASNPGQSYNEQFF.

This chain joins TRBV14 and TRBJ2-2; no definite D call. V lost 0 bases, J lost 6 bases, and 5 bases lay in between. CDR3 size: 13 residues. Germline V gene sequence: CDR1 SGHDN, CDR2 FVKESK. The CDR3 nucleotides read TGTGCCAGCAGCCAAGATCTCCCCGGGGAGCTGTTTTTT. Encoded protein: CASSQDLPGELFF.

This clone was recorded only once. The CDR3 region has the DNA TGTGCCAGCAGCTCGACTAGGGGAGGGGATACGCAGTATTTT. Translation: CASSSTRGGDTQYF. The rearrangement links TRBV7-2 to TRBJ2-3; 7 nucleotides align to TRBD2. The V gene end was trimmed by 4 bases and the J gene end by 6 bases; junction bases not matched to a gene: 7. Germline lookup yields CDR1 SGHTA and CDR2 FQGNSA. CDR3 length: 14 amino acids.

In its sample, this clone was seen a few times. The V gene is TRBV2, the J gene TRBJ1-1, with D possibly being TRBD1 (5 bases). This CDR3 spans 14 amino acids. Germline V gives CDR1 SNHLY, CDR2 FYNNEI. V lost 6 bases and J 3 bases, leaving 14 bases between the germline ends. CDR3 sequence (DNA): TGTGCCAGCAGATCCCGACAGTTATACACTGAAGCTTTCTTT. Its translation is CASRSRQLYTEAFF.

The chain has TRBV12-3 or TRBV12-4 and TRBJ2-5; 8 positions agree with TRBD1. The CDR3 covers 12 residues. The trim removed 11 bases at V and 5 bases at J, leaving 7 bases unmatched. CDR3 bases: TGTGCCGTCCGGACAGGGCTTGAGACCCAGTACTTC. Amino acid sequence: CAVRTGLETQYF.

This chain links TRBV11-2 with TRBJ1-6; D is ambiguous. There are 16 residues in the CDR3. With 5 bases removed from V and 3 bases from J, the gap between germline ends came to 14 bases. The germline V gene has CDR1 SGHAT and CDR2 FQNNGV. CDR3 sequence reads: CASSPAAGNYNSPLHF. The DNA for the CDR3 is TGTGCCAGCAGCCCCGCGGCGGGCAACTATAATTCACCCCTCCACTTT.

The chain uses TRBV10-3 and TRBJ2-7, with 10 bases lining up with TRBD2. The V gene's germline CDR1 is ENHRY and CDR2 SYGVKD. The ends lost 4 bases at V and 2 bases at J; junction bases unmatched: 5. The CDR3 length is 15 residues. CDR3 bases: TGTGCCATCAGTGTGGCTAGCGGGGGAGCCTACGAGCAGTACTTC. It translates to CAISVASGGAYEQYF.

The rearrangement links TRBV7-2 to TRBJ1-5; no clear D. With 5 bases removed from V and 2 bases from J, the gap between germline ends came to 10 bases. CDR1 is SGHTA, CDR2 FQGNSA, per germline. CDR3 size: 14 residues. This CDR3 is CASSPRVGNQPQHF. The CDR3 DNA sequence: TGTGCCAGCAGCCCCCGCGTCGGCAATCAGCCCCAGCATTTT. Using reference TRBV7-2 and TRBJ1-5 for the parts outside the CDR3, the full variable domain is GAGVSQSPSNKVTEKGKDVELRCDPISGHTALYWYRQSLGQGLEFLIYFQGNSAPDKSGLPSDRFSAERTGGSVSTLTIQRTQQEDSAVYLCASSPRVGNQPQHFGDGTRLSIL.

The gene calls are TRBV5-8 and TRBJ1-5, with a possible D match to TRBD1 (6 bases). Germline-derived CDR1 and CDR2 are SGHTS and YDEGEE. The CDR3 loop spans 15 amino acids. Deletions cut 0 bases from V and 7 bases from J, with 14 bases between. The DNA of the CDR3 is TGTGCCAGCAGCTTGGGGACAGCGCGTTTCCAGCCCCAGCATTTT. As protein: CASSLGTARFQPQHF.

The chain joins TRBV5-1 to TRBJ2-5, with TRBD2 matching 9 bases. From germline, CDR1 is SGHRS and CDR2 YFSETQ. J gave up 2 bases and V 0 bases, and 5 bases lay outside the gene matches. This CDR3 contains 16 residues. As DNA, the CDR3 is TGCGCCAGCAGCTTGGGCCTAGCGGGGAGTCAAGAGACCCAGTACTTC. Translation: CASSLGLAGSQETQYF.

The table lists this clone with a count of one. This chain links TRBV4-1 with TRBJ1-2, with TRBD1 matching over 8 bases. The junction had 6 bases not matched to a gene; V was cut back by 3 bases and J by 3 bases. This CDR3 region has 15 residues. Germline loops: CDR1 MGHRA, CDR2 YSYEKL. The CDR3 region is CASSHRTGYDYGYTF. As DNA, the CDR3 is TGCGCCAGCAGCCACCGGACAGGGTATGACTATGGCTACACCTTC.

The chain uses TRBV29-1 and TRBJ1-1, with TRBD1 identical over 9 bases. The CDR3 covers 13 residues. V lost 6 bases to trimming and J lost 5 bases; unmatched junction nucleotides: 7. The V gene's germline CDR1 is SQVTM and CDR2 ANQGSEA. For the CDR3, the DNA is TGCAGCGTCTATCACAGGGGGCTAACTGAAGCTTTCTTT. Amino acids: CSVYHRGLTEAFF. Full variable domain (outside the CDR3, taken from reference TRBV29-1 and TRBJ1-1): SAVISQKPSRDICQRGTSLTIQCQVDSQVTMMFWYRQQPGQSLTLIATANQGSEATYESGFVIDKFPISRPNLTFSTLTVSNMSPEDSSIYLCSVYHRGLTEAFFGQGTRLTVV.

The chain has TRBV7-9 and TRBJ1-2; D remains unclear. The germline V gene has CDR1 SEHNR and CDR2 FQNEAQ (reference sequence). V lost 1 base and J 8 bases, leaving 8 bases between the germline ends. The CDR3 is made up of 12 amino acids. CDR3 in amino acids: CASSLEPLGYTF. The CDR3 nucleotides are TGTGCCAGCAGCTTAGAGCCCCTAGGCTACACCTTC.

The CDR3 DNA reads as TGCGCCAGCAGCTTGGCGGTCCAGGGGGCATTGGACACCATATATTTT. This sequence encodes CASSLAVQGALDTIYF. The gene calls are TRBV5-1 and TRBJ1-3, with 8 bases identical to TRBD1. The V and J ends lost 0 bases and 8 bases, in that order; junction bases with no gene match: 10. CDR3 length equals 16 residues. Germline V gene data show CDR1 as SGHRS and CDR2 as YFSETQ.

This chain uses TRBV7-2 with TRBJ2-1; TRBD1 might be the D (5 bases). CDR3 length: 14 residues. V was clipped by 5 bases and J by 8 bases, with 16 bases between them. CDR1 is SGHTA, CDR2 FQGNSA, per germline. CDR3 in DNA: TGTGCCAGCAGCCCCCAACCAGGGAACGATGAGCAGTTCTTC. Translation gives CASSPQPGNDEQFF.